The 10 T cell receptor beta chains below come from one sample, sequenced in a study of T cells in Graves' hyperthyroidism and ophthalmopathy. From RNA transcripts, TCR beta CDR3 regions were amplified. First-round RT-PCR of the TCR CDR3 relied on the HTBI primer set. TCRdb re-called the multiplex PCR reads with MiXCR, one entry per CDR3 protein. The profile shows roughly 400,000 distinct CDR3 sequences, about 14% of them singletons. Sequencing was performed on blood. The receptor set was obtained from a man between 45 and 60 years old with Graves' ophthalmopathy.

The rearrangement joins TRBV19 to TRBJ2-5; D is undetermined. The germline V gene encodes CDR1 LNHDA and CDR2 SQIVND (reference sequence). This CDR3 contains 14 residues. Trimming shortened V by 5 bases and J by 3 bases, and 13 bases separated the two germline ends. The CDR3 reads CASSPSSKKETQYF. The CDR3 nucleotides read TGTGCCAGTAGTCCCTCCTCGAAGAAAGAGACCCAGTACTTC.

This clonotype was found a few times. CDR3 nucleotide sequence: TGTGCCAGCAGGCGGGGCGGGAGGGCCTACGAGCAGTACTTC. Protein product: CASRRGGRAYEQYF. The chain recombines TRBV28 with TRBJ2-7, with 9 bases lining up with TRBD2. V lost 6 bases and J lost 2; bases outside the gene matches: 5. Germline CDR1 reads MDHEN; CDR2 reads SYDVKM. The CDR3 totals 14 residues.

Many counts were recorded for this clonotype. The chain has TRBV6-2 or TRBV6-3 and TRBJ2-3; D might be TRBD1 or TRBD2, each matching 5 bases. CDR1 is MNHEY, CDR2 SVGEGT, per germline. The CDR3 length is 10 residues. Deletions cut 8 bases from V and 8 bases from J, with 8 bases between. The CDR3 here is CASGGGTQYF. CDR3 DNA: TGTGCCAGCGGGGGTGGTACGCAGTATTTT.

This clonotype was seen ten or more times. This chain's CDR3 is CASSFATTTDTQYF. In nucleotides, the CDR3 is TGTGCCAGCAGTTTTGCTACAACCACAGATACGCAGTATTTT. The J gene is TRBJ2-3, the V gene TRBV28, with D unresolved. Looked up from germline, CDR1 is MDHEN and CDR2 is SYDVKM. The CDR3 sequence is 14 residues long. Deletions cut 3 bases from V and 2 bases from J, with 9 bases between.

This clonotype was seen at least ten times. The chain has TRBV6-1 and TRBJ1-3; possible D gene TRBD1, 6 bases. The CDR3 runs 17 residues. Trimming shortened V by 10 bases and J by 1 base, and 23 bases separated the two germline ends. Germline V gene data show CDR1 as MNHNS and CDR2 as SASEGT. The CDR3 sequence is CATASSLIGQSGNTIYF. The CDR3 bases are TGTGCCACAGCTAGTTCTCTTATCGGACAGTCTGGAAACACCATATATTTT.

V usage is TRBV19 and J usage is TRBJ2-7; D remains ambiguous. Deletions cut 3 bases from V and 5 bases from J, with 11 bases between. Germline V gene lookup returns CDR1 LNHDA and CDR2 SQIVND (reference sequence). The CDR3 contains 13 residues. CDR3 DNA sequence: TGTGCCAGTAGTATGGGTGCGCGCGACGAGCAGTACTTC. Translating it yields CASSMGARDEQYF.

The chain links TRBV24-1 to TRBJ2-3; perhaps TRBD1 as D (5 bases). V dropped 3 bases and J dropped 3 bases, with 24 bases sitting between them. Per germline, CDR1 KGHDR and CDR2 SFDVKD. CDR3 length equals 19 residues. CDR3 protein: CATSDGAREPPNGTDTQYF. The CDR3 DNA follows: TGTGCCACCAGTGATGGTGCCAGGGAACCCCCCAACGGTACAGATACGCAGTATTTT.

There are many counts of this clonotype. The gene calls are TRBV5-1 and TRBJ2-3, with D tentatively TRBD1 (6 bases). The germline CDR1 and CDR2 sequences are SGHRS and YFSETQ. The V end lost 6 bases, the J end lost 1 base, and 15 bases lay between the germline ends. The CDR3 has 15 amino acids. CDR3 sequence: CASTEQGWGTDTQYF. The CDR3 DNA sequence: TGCGCCAGCACCGAACAGGGTTGGGGCACAGATACGCAGTATTTT.

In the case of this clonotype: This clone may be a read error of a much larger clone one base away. The CDR3 sequence: CTSSPSQGTMNTEAFF. Here the CDR3 DNA reads TGTACCAGCTCACCTAGCCAGGGTACTATGAACACTGAAGCTTTCTTT. The rearrangement joins TRBV18 to TRBJ1-1, with a possible D match to TRBD1 (5 bases). CDR1 and CDR2 from the germline V gene are KGHSH and LQKENI. The CDR3 sequence is 16 residues long.

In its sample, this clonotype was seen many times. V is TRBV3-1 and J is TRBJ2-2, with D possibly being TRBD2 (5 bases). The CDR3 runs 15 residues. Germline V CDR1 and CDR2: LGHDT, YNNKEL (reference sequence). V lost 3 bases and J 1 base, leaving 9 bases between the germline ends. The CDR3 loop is CASSHLAKNTGELFF. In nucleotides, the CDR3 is TGTGCCAGCAGCCACTTAGCGAAGAACACCGGGGAGCTGTTTTTT.